This TCR beta chain was recorded in a study of cytomegalovirus exposure and HLA in healthy donors. Study-wide findings and caveats: Earlier findings revealed that most TCR beta V segments proved productive either about 87% or about 30% of the time. Across donors, most TCRs were seen rarely, yet some public ones were widespread. Both high specificity and high sensitivity reportedly marked the classifier's diagnosis of cytomegalovirus status.

Comments on this clone: What it binds is not known.

The PCR had 60 Vbeta and 13 Jbeta primers. Profiling relied on immunoSEQ multiplex PCR, and the TCRdb table lists in-frame clones only, not all of them. The sample carries some 170,000 clones, around 81% recorded once. The CDR3 spans 16 residues. The germline gives CDR1 MNHEY, CDR2 SMNVEV (reference sequence). Losses at the gene ends were 9 bases for V and 4 bases for J; bases not matched to a gene: 12. This chain connects TRBV27 to TRBJ2-2, with 9 bases lining up with TRBD1. Sequencing was carried out using PBMCs. This receptor was obtained from a woman in her 30s in good health and CMV-seronegative. CDR3: CASTRDRADSTGELFF. The CDR3 DNA reads TGTGCCAGTACACGGGACAGGGCGGATAGCACCGGGGAGCTGTTTTTT.